The rows below give T cell receptor beta chains drawn from one sample of a study of naive and memory T cell subsets. MiXCR was run by TCRdb on the UMI-ligation and nested PCR reads, yielding one entry per CDR3 protein. The sample records about 30,000 distinct CDR3 sequences, more than 6.5% being singletons. Material: skin, obtained from a tuberculin skin test site. The origin of the receptors is an adult in good health. The CDR3 runs from the conserved cysteine through the conserved F or W. A D gene is named only where the DNA matches it firmly. Clone size appears in some rows only: once, few, many, or a class for an expanded clone.

TRBJ1-6	few	.	TRBV6-1	18	CASIVRPAWGSYNSPLHF	TGTGCCAGCATCGTCCGCCCAGCCTGGGGCTCCTATAATTCACCCCTCCACTTT
TRBJ2-2	.	TRBD1	TRBV6-5	16	CASSFMGQRSTGELFF	TGTGCCAGCAGTTTTATGGGACAGAGGTCCACCGGGGAGCTGTTTTTT
TRBJ2-2	medium-sized	.	TRBV7-2	14	CASSDTLATGELFF	TGTGCCAGCAGCGACACTCTAGCAACCGGGGAGCTGTTTTTT
TRBJ2-1	medium-sized	.	TRBV7-9	13	CASSLRPVNEQFF	TGTGCCAGCAGCTTACGTCCGGTCAATGAGCAGTTCTTC
TRBJ2-2	medium-sized	.	TRBV5-4	15	CASSSWDKNTGELFF	TGTGCCAGCAGCAGCTGGGACAAGAACACCGGGGAGCTGTTTTTT
TRBJ2-3	many	TRBD2	TRBV3-1	17	CASSQVEREAARDTQYF	TGTGCCAGCAGCCAAGTAGAACGGGAGGCCGCACGGGATACGCAGTATTTT
TRBJ2-7	many	.	TRBV20-1	14	CSASAGTHSYEQYF	TGCAGTGCTAGTGCCGGGACCCACTCCTACGAGCAGTACTTC
TRBJ2-1	many	.	TRBV5-1	14	CASSPRGGGIEQFF	TGCGCCAGCAGCCCGAGGGGCGGGGGCATTGAGCAGTTCTTC
TRBJ2-5	many	TRBD2	TRBV2	11	CASNNREGQYF	TGTGCCAGCAATAATAGGGAGGGCCAGTACTTC
TRBJ2-2	.	.	TRBV27	12	CASSLAVGELFF	TGTGCCAGCAGCTTAGCGGTCGGGGAGCTGTTTTTT
TRBJ1-1	.	.	TRBV19	16	CASSTSGGSRRTEAFF	TGTGCCAGTAGCACAAGCGGGGGTTCCCGACGGACTGAAGCTTTCTTT
TRBJ1-3	many	.	TRBV12-3/TRBV12-4	12	CASRDPGNTIYF	TGTGCCAGCAGAGATCCTGGAAACACCATATATTTT
TRBJ2-7	many	.	TRBV20-1	15	CSARPLRESTYEQYF	TGCAGTGCTAGACCCCTCCGTGAAAGTACCTACGAGCAGTACTTC
TRBJ2-1	many	.	TRBV10-2	15	CASSVRTPSYNEQFF	TGCGCCAGCAGTGTCCGGACCCCCTCCTACAATGAGCAGTTCTTC
TRBJ2-1	many	.	TRBV19	17	CASSIAGAHSSYNEQFF	TGTGCCAGTAGTATAGCGGGGGCGCACAGCTCCTACAATGAGCAGTTCTTC
TRBJ2-3	many	TRBD1	TRBV10-3	16	CAISSEGAEGTDTQYF	TGTGCCATCAGTTCTGAGGGGGCGGAGGGCACAGATACGCAGTATTTT
TRBJ2-7	many	TRBD1	TRBV7-6	14	CASSSNTGAYEQYF	TGTGCCAGCAGCTCTAATACAGGGGCCTACGAGCAGTACTTC
TRBJ1-6	many	.	TRBV3-1	13	CASSLLGNSPLHF	TGTGCCAGCAGCCTTCTGGGAAATTCACCCCTCCACTTT
TRBJ2-2	few	TRBD1	TRBV9	16	CASSARQGARPGELFF	TGTGCCAGCAGCGCGCGACAGGGGGCCCGTCCCGGGGAGCTGTTTTTT
TRBJ2-7	medium-sized	TRBD2	TRBV7-2	16	CASSLAGDYYSYEQYF	TGTGCCAGCAGCTTAGCTGGGGACTACTACTCCTACGAGCAGTACTTC
TRBJ2-3	many	.	TRBV12-3/TRBV12-4	18	CASSFTLGSGAITDTQYF	TGTGCCAGCAGCTTCACCCTTGGGTCAGGGGCGATAACAGATACGCAGTATTTT
TRBJ2-2	.	.	TRBV20-1	18	CSARDRVWGVEDTGELFF	TGCAGTGCTAGAGATCGGGTTTGGGGGGTGGAGGACACCGGGGAGCTGTTTTTT
TRBJ2-7	many	.	TRBV6-5	12	CANRGTDYEQYF	TGTGCCAACCGGGGGACAGACTACGAGCAGTACTTC
TRBJ2-5	many	.	TRBV5-1	13	CASSRDSRGTQYF	TGCGCCAGCAGTCGGGACTCCAGGGGAACCCAGTACTTC
TRBJ1-1	.	.	TRBV5-4	14	CASSSGGFGAEAFF	TGTGCCAGCAGCTCGGGGGGGTTCGGCGCTGAAGCTTTCTTT
TRBJ1-1	.	.	TRBV12-3/TRBV12-4	15	CASSLSGYSNTEAFF	TGTGCCAGCAGTCTCAGCGGGTATTCCAACACTGAAGCTTTCTTT
TRBJ1-5	many	TRBD1	TRBV5-1	15	CASLVVAGQDQPQHF	TGCGCCAGCTTGGTAGTGGCGGGACAGGATCAGCCCCAGCATTTT
TRBJ1-1	many	.	TRBV5-4	12	CASSLKSREAFF	TGTGCCAGCAGCTTAAAATCCAGAGAAGCTTTCTTT
TRBJ2-3	many	.	TRBV5-1	15	CASWDGVGSPDTQYF	TGCGCCAGCTGGGACGGCGTGGGGTCCCCAGATACGCAGTATTTT
TRBJ2-3	.	.	TRBV3-1	15	CASSQDRGASDTQYF	TGTGCCAGCAGCCAAGACAGGGGCGCCTCAGATACGCAGTATTTT
TRBJ2-5	.	.	TRBV7-6	12	CASSLAGETQYF	TGTGCCAGCAGCTTAGCGGGGGAGACCCAGTACTTC
TRBJ2-5	medium-sized	TRBD1	TRBV29-1	13	CSAVTGDQETQYF	TGCAGCGCTGTCACAGGGGATCAAGAGACCCAGTACTTC
TRBJ1-1	few	TRBD1	TRBV10-3	13	CAIRGTGVTEAFF	TGTGCCATCAGGGGGACAGGGGTTACTGAAGCTTTCTTT
TRBJ1-4	many	.	TRBV4-1	17	CASSQVSGAADNEKLFF	TGCGCCAGCAGCCAAGTGTCGGGGGCGGCCGATAATGAAAAACTGTTTTTT
TRBJ2-2	many	.	TRBV4-1	13	CASSQSPVGELFF	TGCGCCAGCAGCCAATCCCCAGTCGGGGAGCTGTTTTTT
TRBJ2-7	many	.	TRBV29-1	12	CSVEVTRTEQYF	TGCAGCGTTGAAGTGACTAGGACAGAGCAGTACTTC
TRBJ1-6	few	.	TRBV3-1	14	CASSQRQGNSPLHF	TGTGCCAGCAGCCAACGCCAGGGAAATTCACCCCTCCACTTT
TRBJ2-7	medium-sized	.	TRBV19	12	CATARSSYEQYF	TGTGCCACCGCTAGAAGCTCCTACGAGCAGTACTTC
TRBJ1-1	.	.	TRBV7-8	19	CASSLYPQGAGSERTEAFF	TGTGCCAGCAGCTTATACCCACAGGGTGCCGGGTCCGAAAGGACTGAAGCTTTCTTT
TRBJ2-1	.	.	TRBV29-1	13	CSVWGGRLNEQFF	TGCAGCGTTTGGGGGGGCCGGTTGAATGAGCAGTTCTTC
TRBJ2-3	.	TRBD2	TRBV12-5	14	CASLTSGGTHTQYF	TGTGCTAGTCTGACTAGCGGGGGGACACATACGCAGTATTTT
TRBJ2-7	few	.	TRBV20-1	14	CSASIGAISYEQYF	TGCAGTGCTAGTATTGGCGCGATCTCCTACGAGCAGTACTTC
TRBJ1-4	few	.	TRBV5-1	13	CASSRATNEKLFF	TGCGCCAGCAGTCGGGCGACTAATGAAAAACTGTTTTTT
TRBJ2-3	many	.	TRBV20-1	11	CSARDPDTQYF	TGCAGTGCTAGGGATCCAGATACGCAGTATTTT
TRBJ2-4	medium-sized	.	TRBV20-1	13	CSAQDSGDSIQYF	TGCAGTGCTCAAGATTCAGGGGATAGCATTCAGTACTTC
TRBJ1-2	many	.	TRBV20-1	17	CSAPSDGGSKPFYGYTF	TGCAGTGCTCCTTCGGACGGGGGCTCCAAACCCTTCTATGGCTACACCTTC
TRBJ2-2	medium-sized	.	TRBV18	15	CASSPLTGLTGELFF	TGTGCCAGCTCACCACTGACAGGTCTCACCGGGGAGCTGTTTTTT
TRBJ1-1	many	.	TRBV6-5	14	CASRRGGPNTEAFF	TGTGCCAGCCGTAGGGGTGGCCCGAACACTGAAGCTTTCTTT
TRBJ1-2	few	.	TRBV5-1	13	CASAPMDTYGYTF	TGCGCCAGCGCACCTATGGACACCTATGGCTACACCTTC
TRBJ2-2	many	.	TRBV29-1	13	CSVEGGPTGELFF	TGCAGCGTTGAGGGGGGACCCACCGGGGAGCTGTTTTTT
TRBJ2-5	many	.	TRBV7-9	15	CASSPRGGYQETQYF	TGTGCCAGCAGCCCAAGGGGCGGGTACCAAGAGACCCAGTACTTC
TRBJ1-1	many	.	TRBV2	15	CASSGVWGLNTEAFF	TGTGCCAGCAGTGGAGTCTGGGGGTTGAACACTGAAGCTTTCTTT